Below are 25 T cell receptor beta chains sequenced from a single sample in a study of T cells in Graves' hyperthyroidism and ophthalmopathy. Amplification of TCR beta CDR3 regions was performed using RNA transcripts as template. HTBI primers were used for first-round RT-PCR of the TCR CDR3. TCRdb recomputed calls from the multiplex PCR reads with MiXCR, one row per CDR3 protein. The sample lists 200,000 to 250,000 distinct CDR3 sequences, about 17% occurring once. Sequencing was done on a sample of blood. Every receptor here comes from a woman younger than 30 with Graves' ophthalmopathy.

At least ten counts were recorded for this clonotype. The chain has TRBV15 and TRBJ2-3; D remains ambiguous. This CDR3 is built from 14 residues. Germline V lookup: CDR1 LNHNV, CDR2 YYDKDF (reference sequence). With 1 base removed from V and 1 base from J, the gap between germline ends came to 6 bases. CDR3 loop: CATSRVARTDTQYF. The CDR3 region has the DNA TGTGCCACCAGCAGAGTAGCCCGCACAGATACGCAGTATTTT.

Ten or more counts support this clonotype. Written as DNA, the CDR3 is TGCGCCAGCAGCTCAGGACAGTCCAGTGGGAACACTGAAGCTTTCTTT. It codes for CASSSGQSSGNTEAFF. The gene calls are TRBV5-1 and TRBJ1-1; a weak D match, TRBD1 (6 bases). Germline CDR1 is SGHRS and CDR2 is YFSETQ. Between the trimmed V and J ends, which lost 3 bases and 1 base, there was a span of 16 bases. The CDR3 runs 16 residues.

This clonotype was counted many times. This chain uses TRBV28 with TRBJ1-5; perhaps TRBD1 as D (6 bases). Germline V gives CDR1 MDHEN, CDR2 SYDVKM. Trimming cost V 6 bases and J 4 bases, with 16 bases left between them. The CDR3 extends over 15 amino acids. The CDR3 loop is CASRRDRWGNQPQHF. Written as DNA, the CDR3 is TGTGCCAGCAGACGTGACAGGTGGGGAAATCAGCCCCAGCATTTT.

This clonotype showed up many times. The V call is TRBV7-9, the J call TRBJ2-7; the D is unclear. Trimming removed 2 bases from V and 6 bases from J, with 20 bases in between. The CDR3 has 16 residues. Germline V lookup: CDR1 SEHNR, CDR2 FQNEAQ (reference sequence). The CDR3 loop reads CASSLTLMGRPGEQYF. In nucleotides, the CDR3 is TGTGCCAGCAGCTTAACCCTTATGGGCCGACCGGGCGAGCAGTACTTC.

This chain links TRBV7-2 with TRBJ1-1; the match to TRBD1 covers 9 bases. The germline V gene encodes CDR1 SGHTA and CDR2 FQGNSA. The CDR3 length is 16 residues. With V trimmed by 8 bases and J by 0 bases, 10 bases remained unmatched. As DNA, the CDR3 is TGTGCCAGCCAGGACAGGGGACGTCTTATGAACACTGAAGCTTTCTTT. Protein: CASQDRGRLMNTEAFF.

This clonotype was counted between two and nine times. The chain links TRBV6-2 or TRBV6-3 to TRBJ2-7; D remains ambiguous. There are 15 residues in the CDR3. V was shortened by 3 bases and J by 0 bases, with 12 bases between the two germline ends. Germline loops: CDR1 MNHEY, CDR2 SVGEGT. The CDR3 spells CASSYSGGSSYEQYF. In nucleotides, the CDR3 is TGTGCCAGCAGTTATTCAGGTGGGTCCTCCTACGAGCAGTACTTC.

The rearrangement links TRBV20-1 to TRBJ2-5; TRBD2 might be the D (7 bases). This CDR3 contains 13 residues. Germline V CDR1 and CDR2: DFQATT, SNEGSKA (reference sequence). The V gene lost 3 bases and the J gene lost 4 bases, with 12 bases spanning the gap. CDR3 sequence reads: CSASWGGRETQYF. The CDR3 bases are TGCAGTGCTAGTTGGGGGGGGCGAGAGACCCAGTACTTC.

The CDR3 DNA reads as TGTGCCAGCAGTTACTCCCAGGAGGGAAATGAGCAGTTCTTC. Encoded protein: CASSYSQEGNEQFF. The chain joins TRBV6-2 or TRBV6-3 to TRBJ2-1, with D maybe TRBD2 (6 bases). V was clipped by 0 bases and J by 7 bases, with 10 bases between them. The CDR3 sequence is 14 residues long. Germline V CDR1 and CDR2: MNHEY, SVGEGT.

In its sample, this clonotype was seen many times. The chain has TRBV7-6 and TRBJ2-7; D ambiguous. V lost 5 bases and J lost 2, with 16 bases in between. This CDR3 has 15 residues. Per germline, CDR1 SGHVS and CDR2 FNYEAQ. The CDR3 loop reads CASSPQGRTPYEQYF. The CDR3 DNA is TGTGCCAGCAGCCCCCAAGGTAGGACGCCCTACGAGCAGTACTTC.

This chain connects TRBV28 to TRBJ2-1; D might be TRBD2 (6 bases). Germline values: CDR1 MDHEN, CDR2 SYDVKM. The CDR3 covers 16 residues. V shed 1 base and J shed 3 bases, with 13 bases lying between them. CDR3 bases: TGTGCCAGCAGTTTATACCGTAGCGGAGGCTACAATGAGCAGTTCTTC. Protein: CASSLYRSGGYNEQFF. Complete variable domain (other parts from reference TRBV28 and TRBJ2-1): DVKVTQSSRYLVKRTGEKVFLECVQDMDHENMFWYRQDPGLGLRLIYFSYDVKMKEKGDIPEGYSVSREKKERFSLILESASTNQTSMYLCASSLYRSGGYNEQFFGPGTRLTVL.

This clonotype was observed many times. V usage is TRBV9 and J usage is TRBJ1-3; D gene unclear. This CDR3 has 14 amino acids. CDR1 is SGDLS and CDR2 is YYNGEE in the germline V gene. V was shortened by 0 bases and J by 3 bases, with 7 bases between the two germline ends. CDR3 in DNA: TGTGCCAGCAGCGTAGAGGTAGATGGAAACACCATATATTTT. Its protein is CASSVEVDGNTIYF.

This clonotype was picked up a small number of times. The chain has TRBV4-1 and TRBJ2-4, with no clear D. V lost 2 bases and J 1 base, leaving 9 bases between the germline ends. Germline CDR1 reads MGHRA; CDR2 reads YSYEKL. The CDR3 loop spans 15 amino acids. The CDR3 nucleotides read TGCGCCAGCAGCCAACCCGTCACGGCCAAAAACATTCAGTACTTC. Protein sequence: CASSQPVTAKNIQYF.

The chain couples TRBV28 to TRBJ1-6, with 10 bases fitting TRBD1. CDR3 length equals 15 residues. The germline CDR1 and CDR2 sequences are MDHEN and SYDVKM. J gave up 9 bases and V 4 bases, and 6 bases lay outside the gene matches. The CDR3 nucleotides read TGTGCCAGCAGTTCTCTCGGGACAGGGGCTTCACCCCTCCACTTT. Protein product: CASSSLGTGASPLHF.

This clonotype has a count of ten or more. This sequence joins TRBV7-9 and TRBJ2-1; the D gene is possibly TRBD2 (6 bases). The CDR3 extends over 12 amino acids. V shed 1 base and J shed 10 bases, with 8 bases lying between them. Germline CDR1 SEHNR, CDR2 FQNEAQ (reference sequence). Here the CDR3 reads CASSLDAGEQFF. DNA of the CDR3: TGTGCCAGCAGCTTAGACGCGGGGGAGCAGTTCTTC. Full variable domain (rest looked up from reference TRBV7-9 and TRBJ2-1): DTGVSQNPRHKITKRGQNVTFRCDPISEHNRLYWYRQTLGQGPEFLTYFQNEAQLEKSRLLSDRFSAERPKGSFSTLEIQRTEQGDSAMYLCASSLDAGEQFFGPGTRLTVL.

A note on this clonotype: A single base separates this from a much larger clone, so it may be a read error. V gene TRBV5-6 combines with J gene TRBJ2-7; D gene ambiguous. This CDR3 has 12 residues. The germline CDR1 and CDR2 sequences are SGHDT and YYEEEE. V was pared by 1 base and J by 7 bases, with 9 bases between. CDR3 region: CASSLLGREQYF. The CDR3 coding sequence is TGTGCCAGCAGCTTGTTAGGGCGAGAGCAGTACTTC.

In its sample, this clonotype was seen once. The chain is built from TRBV28 and TRBJ2-2, with no clear D. The V gene's germline CDR1 is MDHEN and CDR2 SYDVKM. The CDR3 is 14 residues long. V lost 7 bases to trimming and J lost 1 base, with 10 bases between them. CDR3 in amino acids: CASTSDGNTGELFF. The DNA for the CDR3 is TGTGCCAGCACCTCAGACGGGAACACCGGGGAGCTGTTTTTT.

This clonotype was picked up one time. A clone one base away is much larger, so this may be a read error. The CDR3 DNA reads as TGTACCAGCAGTTACTCTGGACAGTTTGGCTACACCTTC. This translates into CTSSYSGQFGYTF. The chain employs TRBV6-2 or TRBV6-3 and TRBJ1-2; the D gene is possibly TRBD1 (6 bases). This CDR3 spans 13 amino acids. Germline CDR1 reads MNHEY; CDR2 reads SVGEGT.

This clonotype appeared many times. The chain is built from TRBV7-9 and TRBJ2-2; no clear D. The CDR3 is made up of 16 amino acids. Trimming stripped 0 bases from V and 1 base from J, with 9 bases between. The germline V gene has CDR1 SEHNR and CDR2 FQNEAQ (reference sequence). The CDR3, as DNA: TGTGCCAGCAGCTTAGCGTACTCGGAGAACACCGGGGAGCTGTTTTTT. It codes for CASSLAYSENTGELFF.

This clonotype was counted ten times or more. V and J are TRBV12-3 or TRBV12-4 and TRBJ2-1, with 7 bases that match TRBD1. CDR3 length equals 13 residues. V lost 3 bases and J lost 7; bases outside the gene matches: 3. CDR3 sequence: CASSFKGANEQFF. The CDR3 DNA reads as TGTGCCAGCAGTTTCAAGGGGGCAAATGAGCAGTTCTTC.

V usage is TRBV29-1 and J usage is TRBJ2-1; 16 bases are a match to TRBD2. The trim removed 6 bases at V and 14 bases at J, leaving 16 bases unmatched. The CDR3 is 16 residues long. In germline, CDR1 is SQVTM, CDR2 ANQGSEA. The CDR3 loop is CSVSYPGTSGRGHKFF. Written as DNA, the CDR3 is TGCAGCGTCTCCTACCCCGGGACTAGCGGGAGGGGCCATAAGTTCTTC.

This clonotype has a count of ten or more. V gene TRBV10-3 combines with J gene TRBJ2-7; D gene uncertain. V shed 4 bases and J shed 2 bases, with 6 bases lying between them. In germline, CDR1 is ENHRY, CDR2 SYGVKD. The length of the CDR3 is 12 residues. In nucleotides, the CDR3 is TGTGCCATCAGTGGGACGACCTACGAGCAGTACTTC. This translates into CAISGTTYEQYF.

This rearrangement joins TRBV4-1 to TRBJ1-4; D is perhaps TRBD1 (6 bases). Trimming removed 6 bases at V and 7 bases at J, with 15 bases between. Germline loops: CDR1 MGHRA, CDR2 YSYEKL. The CDR3 runs to 14 residues. CDR3 in amino acids: CASSRGADSEKLFF. The CDR3 DNA sequence: TGCGCCAGCAGTCGGGGGGCCGACTCTGAAAAACTGTTTTTT.

This clonotype was seen once. The chain combines TRBV20-1 with TRBJ2-1; TRBD2 matches at 9 bases. Germline CDR1 DFQATT, CDR2 SNEGSKA (reference sequence). V was clipped by 3 bases and J by 5 bases; unmatched bases: 5. The CDR3 is 14 residues long. The CDR3 loop reads CSASRASGNNEQFF. The CDR3 nucleotides are TGCAGTGCTAGTCGGGCTAGCGGGAACAATGAGCAGTTCTTC.

This clonotype was seen at least ten times. The V call is TRBV3-1, the J call TRBJ2-2; tentatively, D is TRBD2 (5 bases). The V end was cut by 3 bases, the J end by 6 bases, with 11 bases between. The CDR3 is made up of 14 amino acids. Per germline, CDR1 LGHDT and CDR2 YNNKEL (reference sequence). Here the CDR3 reads CASSQGGFSGELFF. The CDR3 nucleotides are TGTGCCAGCAGCCAGGGCGGGTTCTCCGGGGAGCTGTTTTTT.

The chain joins TRBV3-1 to TRBJ2-1; TRBD2 matches 9 bases. Germline loops: CDR1 LGHDT, CDR2 YNNKEL (reference sequence). Unmatched junction bases numbered 7, after V lost 1 base and J lost 6 bases. The CDR3 length is 16 residues. CDR3 region: CASSQAGGGAGNEQFF. In DNA form, the CDR3 reads TGTGCCAGCAGCCAAGCCGGCGGGGGGGCGGGCAATGAGCAGTTCTTC.